The present T cell receptor beta chain was sequenced within a study of T cell responses to AZD1222 COVID-19 vaccine. Produced via immunoSEQ multiplex PCR; TCRdb's table is partial and in-frame only. The repertoire consists of roughly 140,000 clones, with more than 85% occurring once and the leading ten covering 2.5% to 3.5%. Broader study findings: There were repertoire samples only from the period after the peak T cell response. Baseline serostatus was positive in only a handful of AZD1222 recipients.

Concerning this clone itself: The antigen is undetermined.

The CDR3 totals 13 residues. Trimming removed 7 bases from V and 10 bases from J, with 14 bases in between. From germline, CDR1 is MGHDK and CDR2 SYGVNS. The sequence came from an adult who received the AZD1222 COVID-19 vaccine. This specimen was peripheral blood, taken 28 days after the second AZD1222 dose. The chain is built from TRBV25-1 and TRBJ1-6, with D possibly matching TRBD1 (6 bases). CDR3 residues: CASTQGGGSPLHF. The CDR3 DNA reads TGTGCCAGCACACAGGGTGGAGGGTCACCCCTCCACTTT. Supplemented by reference TRBV25-1 and TRBJ1-6, the full variable domain reads EADIYQTPRYLVIGTGKKITLECSQTMGHDKMYWYQQDPGMELHLIHYSYGVNSTEKGDLSSESTVSRIRTEHFPLTLESARPSHTSQYLCASTQGGGSPLHFGNGTRLTVT.